Following are 30 T cell receptor beta chains from one sample sequenced in a study of T cells in Graves' hyperthyroidism and ophthalmopathy. Authors of the study amplified TCR beta CDR3 regions from RNA transcripts. An initial round of RT-PCR targeting the TCR CDR3 relied on the HTBI primer set. Each CDR3 protein is one row after TCRdb ran MiXCR on the multiplex PCR reads. The sample has some 700,000 distinct CDR3 sequences; roughly 17% are singletons. Sequencing was done on a sample of blood. These receptors all stem from a man aged 50 to 59 with Graves' hyperthyroidism.

This chain links TRBV20-1 with TRBJ2-3; 9 nucleotides align to TRBD2. The CDR3 is 15 residues long. From germline, CDR1 is DFQATT and CDR2 SNEGSKA (reference sequence). V lost 6 bases and J lost 2; bases outside the gene matches: 9. CDR3 protein: CSALALAGPTDTQYF. CDR3 DNA sequence: TGCAGTGCCTTAGCTCTAGCGGGGCCCACAGATACGCAGTATTTT.

V is TRBV30 and J is TRBJ2-3, with D unresolved. This CDR3 is 10 amino acids long. Germline V lookup: CDR1 GTSNPN, CDR2 SVGIG (reference sequence). Deletions cut 5 bases from V and 7 bases from J, with 7 bases between. The CDR3: CAWGFNTQYF. As DNA, the CDR3 is TGTGCCTGGGGGTTTAATACGCAGTATTTT.

This clonotype showed up just a few times. The chain is built from TRBV24-1 and TRBJ2-4, with 8 bases matching TRBD2. The CDR3 loop spans 17 amino acids. Unmatched junction bases numbered 11, after V lost 4 bases and J lost 4 bases. CDR1 is KGHDR and CDR2 is SFDVKD in the germline V gene. CDR3 protein: CATSDSGGLGKKNIQYF. CDR3 in DNA: TGTGCCACCAGTGACTCCGGGGGACTAGGAAAAAAAAACATTCAGTACTTC.

This chain uses TRBV19 with TRBJ2-1, with D possibly being TRBD2 (5 bases). This CDR3 contains 15 residues. Germline CDR1 is LNHDA and CDR2 is SQIVND (reference sequence). V lost 8 bases and J 0 bases, leaving 14 bases between the germline ends. In DNA form, the CDR3 reads TGTGCCAGTCACGGAGGCTTAAGCTCCTACAATGAGCAGTTCTTC. Translating gives CASHGGLSSYNEQFF.

This clonotype was seen many times. The V and J genes are TRBV13 and TRBJ2-7; tentative D call: TRBD2 (9 bases). V lost 5 bases, J lost 5 bases, and 25 bases lay in between. This CDR3 contains 17 residues. The germline V gene has CDR1 PRHDT and CDR2 FYEKMQ (reference sequence). The CDR3 loop reads CASSPRGRASGTHEQYF. In nucleotides, the CDR3 is TGTGCCAGCAGCCCCAGGGGGCGGGCTAGCGGGACCCACGAGCAGTACTTC. The full variable domain, completed using reference TRBV13 and TRBJ2-7, is AAGVIQSPRHLIKEKRETATLKCYPIPRHDTVYWYQQGPGQDPQFLISFYEKMQSDKGSIPDRFSAQQFSDYHSELNMSSLELGDSALYFCASSPRGRASGTHEQYFGPGTRLTVT.

At least ten counts were recorded for this clonotype. The chain uses TRBV2 and TRBJ2-7; 10 positions match TRBD1. The CDR3 totals 13 residues. CDR1 is SNHLY, CDR2 FYNNEI, per germline. V shed 5 bases and J 7 bases; nucleotides not matched to a gene: 5. The chain's CDR3 is CASSRQGAWEQYF. The CDR3 DNA reads TGTGCCAGCAGTAGACAGGGGGCTTGGGAGCAGTACTTC. The whole variable domain, remainder taken from reference TRBV2 and TRBJ2-7, is EPEVTQTPSHQVTQMGQEVILRCVPISNHLYFYWYRQILGQKVEFLVSFYNNEISEKSEIFDDQFSVERPDGSNFTLKIRSTKLEDSAMYFCASSRQGAWEQYFGPGTRLTVT.

This clonotype has ten or more counts. This sequence joins TRBV10-3 and TRBJ1-1; D not resolved. This CDR3 has 14 amino acids. The ends were cut back, 0 bases at V and 2 bases at J, with 7 bases in the middle. The V gene's germline CDR1 is ENHRY and CDR2 SYGVKD. Here the CDR3 DNA reads TGTGCCATCAGTGAGTCAAGGCAAAACACTGAAGCTTTCTTT. It yields the protein CAISESRQNTEAFF.

The chain employs TRBV10-3 and TRBJ1-2, with D unclear. CDR1 ENHRY and CDR2 SYGVKD come from the germline V gene. The CDR3 extends over 11 amino acids. V lost 10 bases and J 4 bases, leaving 10 bases between the germline ends. The CDR3 here is CATQARYGYTF. The DNA for the CDR3 is TGTGCCACCCAGGCACGCTATGGCTACACCTTC.

This clonotype appeared a few times. This chain connects TRBV5-4 to TRBJ2-1; no clear D. V dropped 4 bases and J dropped 7 bases, with 9 bases sitting between them. The length of the CDR3 is 12 residues. CDR1 and CDR2 from the germline V gene are SGHNT and YYREEE (reference sequence). CDR3 sequence reads: CASSRQANEQFF. The CDR3 DNA reads TGTGCCAGCAGCCGGCAGGCTAATGAGCAGTTCTTC. Full variable domain (remainder filled in from reference TRBV5-4 and TRBJ2-1): ETGVTQSPTHLIKTRGQQVTLRCSSQSGHNTVSWYQQALGQGPQFIFQYYREEENGRGNFPPRFSGLQFPNYSSELNVNALELDDSALYLCASSRQANEQFFGPGTRLTVL.

The J gene is TRBJ2-1, the V gene TRBV11-2; 7 nucleotides align to TRBD2. Trimming at V came to 3 bases and at J to 5 bases, leaving 4 bases not matched to a gene. The CDR3 is 14 amino acids. CDR1 is SGHAT, CDR2 FQNNGV, per germline. The CDR3 DNA sequence: TGTGCCAGCAGCTTTATACTAGCGAACAATGAGCAGTTCTTC. This sequence encodes CASSFILANNEQFF.

This clonotype was counted many times. One junction end disagrees with the germline gene, perhaps due to a read error. The chain uses TRBV5-1 and TRBJ1-5; unclear D gene. This CDR3 comprises 15 residues. Germline assignment: CDR1 SGHRS and CDR2 YFSETQ. Here the CDR3 reads CASSLEGNSNQPQHF. In DNA, the CDR3 is TGTGCCAGCAGCTTGGAAGGGAACAGCAATCAGCCCCAGCATTTT.

This clonotype was seen a few times. The V gene is TRBV28, the J gene TRBJ1-1, with D perhaps TRBD1 (6 bases). This CDR3 spans 12 amino acids. Germline CDR1 and CDR2: MDHEN and SYDVKM. V lost 7 bases, J lost 5 bases, and 11 bases lay in between. The CDR3 bases are TGTGCCAGCAAGGTAAGGGGGACTGAAGCTTTCTTT. This sequence encodes CASKVRGTEAFF.

The CDR3 DNA is TGTGCCAGCAGCTTCGGGAAAAAGAATGAGCAGTTCTTC. It is translated as CASSFGKKNEQFF. V is TRBV5-6 and J is TRBJ2-1; a weak D match, TRBD2 (5 bases). The germline V and J ends were trimmed by 2 bases and 7 bases, with 10 bases remaining between them. CDR3 length: 13 amino acids. Germline V CDR1 and CDR2: SGHDT, YYEEEE.

In this sample, this clonotype turned up many times. V is TRBV20-1 and J is TRBJ2-1, with 9 bases lining up with TRBD1. V was pared by 3 bases and J by 9 bases, with 9 bases of the junction left unmatched. CDR1 and CDR2 (germline): DFQATT, SNEGSKA (reference sequence). This CDR3 region has 14 residues. This CDR3 reads CSASWDRDLGEQFF. The CDR3 coding sequence is TGCAGTGCTAGCTGGGACAGGGATTTGGGTGAGCAGTTCTTC.

In this sample, this clonotype turned up a few times. The V call is TRBV27, the J call TRBJ2-7; 9 positions match TRBD2. From germline, CDR1 is MNHEY and CDR2 SMNVEV (reference sequence). With V trimmed by 3 bases and J by 3 bases, 3 bases remained unmatched. The CDR3 consists of 14 residues. Written as DNA, the CDR3 is TGTGCCAGCAGTTTTTCAGCGGGAGGCTACGAGCAGTACTTC. This sequence encodes CASSFSAGGYEQYF.

This clonotype was counted a few times. CDR3 region: CASSGGGVRREQYF. The DNA for the CDR3 is TGTGCCAGCAGCGGAGGGGGTGTCCGACGAGAGCAGTACTTC. The chain uses TRBV5-4 and TRBJ2-7, with D perhaps given as TRBD1 or TRBD2 (6 bases each). Trimming cost V 4 bases and J 7 bases, with 18 bases left between them. This CDR3 spans 14 amino acids. Germline V CDR1 and CDR2: SGHNT, YYREEE (reference sequence).

This clonotype was detected only a few times. A read error may account for a junction end that differs from germline. This chain joins TRBV20-1 and TRBJ2-1; D gene ambiguous. Germline V CDR1 and CDR2: DFQATT, SNEGSKA (reference sequence). The CDR3 length is 12 residues. The chain's CDR3 is CSAGDTNNEQFF. The CDR3 DNA follows: TGCAGTGCTGGAGACACGAACAATGAGCAGTTCTTC.

This clonotype has a handful of counts. The chain recombines TRBV28 with TRBJ1-1; D perhaps matches TRBD1 (6 bases). V lost 6 bases, J lost 3 bases, and 14 bases lay in between. The CDR3 runs 14 residues. The germline V gene encodes CDR1 MDHEN and CDR2 SYDVKM. The CDR3 spells CASSPRGRYTEAFF. In DNA form, the CDR3 reads TGTGCCAGCAGCCCCAGGGGTAGGTACACTGAAGCTTTCTTT.

V and J are TRBV6-5 and TRBJ2-2; no definite D call. Germline CDR1 MNHEY, CDR2 SVGAGI. The CDR3 runs 15 residues. V shed 0 bases and J shed 4 bases, with 9 bases lying between them. This chain's CDR3 is CASSYSASPTGELFF. CDR3 DNA: TGTGCCAGCAGTTACTCGGCCAGCCCCACCGGGGAGCTGTTTTTT.

In this sample, this clonotype turned up many times. The chain employs TRBV30 and TRBJ2-3; D may be TRBD1 (5 bases). With 5 bases removed from V and 3 bases from J, the gap between germline ends came to 15 bases. CDR1 is GTSNPN and CDR2 is SVGIG in the germline V gene (reference sequence). The CDR3 is 14 residues long. CDR3 DNA sequence: TGTGCCTGGGAGACCCAAAGGGGAACAGATACGCAGTATTTT. Amino acid sequence: CAWETQRGTDTQYF.

This clonotype has ten or more counts. This chain joins TRBV27 and TRBJ1-5; no clear D. CDR1 MNHEY and CDR2 SMNVEV come from the germline V gene (reference sequence). Trimming removed 4 bases at V and 3 bases at J, with 7 bases between. The CDR3 extends over 13 amino acids. The CDR3 region has the DNA TGTGCCAGCAGTTCTCGATTCAATCAGCCCCAGCATTTT. Its translation is CASSSRFNQPQHF.

This clonotype was observed at least ten times. The CDR3 DNA follows: TGTGCCAGCAGTGATCCCGGACTAGCGTCGAACACCGGGGAGCTGTTTTTT. It encodes CASSDPGLASNTGELFF. The chain links TRBV2 to TRBJ2-2, with TRBD2 matching over 9 bases. CDR3 length: 17 amino acids. Germline CDR1 is SNHLY and CDR2 is FYNNEI. V shed 3 bases, J shed 0 bases, and the junction held 5 bases outside the gene matches.

V is TRBV20-1 and J is TRBJ1-1; no clear D. Germline CDR1 DFQATT, CDR2 SNEGSKA (reference sequence). The CDR3 has 12 residues. Trimming removed 3 bases at V and 8 bases at J, with 13 bases between. CDR3 sequence reads: CSASPRVLEAFF. The CDR3 coding sequence is TGCAGTGCTAGCCCCCGGGTTTTGGAAGCTTTCTTT.

At least ten counts were recorded for this clonotype. V gene TRBV12-3 or TRBV12-4 combines with J gene TRBJ2-3, with 8 bases that match TRBD2. The CDR3 is 14 residues long. V lost 4 bases and J lost 4; bases outside the gene matches: 4. CDR3 in DNA: TGTGCCAGCAGTTCGGGAGGGGCTGCAGATACGCAGTATTTT. Translated, it gives CASSSGGAADTQYF.

In its sample, this clonotype was seen many times. DNA for the CDR3: TGTGCCAGCAGGTCCGGGACAGGGGGCAACTATGGCTACACCTTC. Translation gives CASRSGTGGNYGYTF. The V call is TRBV6-1, the J call TRBJ1-2; 12 nucleotides line up with TRBD1. CDR1 and CDR2 (germline): MNHNS, SASEGT. The CDR3 is 15 amino acids. J was trimmed by 2 bases and V by 6 bases; bases with no gene match: 4.

This clonotype was seen only a few times. This rearrangement joins TRBV30 to TRBJ2-1; maybe TRBD2 (6 bases). V was clipped by 7 bases and J by 2 bases, with 9 bases between them. Germline V CDR1 and CDR2: GTSNPN, SVGIG (reference sequence). The CDR3 contains 12 residues. The DNA of the CDR3 is TGTGCCTTGGGACTGGCCTACAATGAGCAGTTCTTC. This encodes CALGLAYNEQFF.

This rearrangement joins TRBV19 to TRBJ1-1, with TRBD1 identical over 9 bases. The germline gives CDR1 LNHDA, CDR2 SQIVND (reference sequence). This CDR3 is built from 15 residues. V trimming: 9 bases; J trimming: 1 base; junction bases outside the gene matches: 9. The CDR3 DNA reads TGTGCCAGCAACCTTTTGACAGGGGGGAACACTGAAGCTTTCTTT. It codes for CASNLLTGGNTEAFF.

This clonotype was recorded many times. The chain couples TRBV28 to TRBJ2-1; 10 bases line up with TRBD1. Germline CDR1 reads MDHEN; CDR2 reads SYDVKM. The CDR3 is made up of 17 amino acids. Unmatched junction bases numbered 12, after V lost 6 bases and J lost 4 bases. The CDR3 nucleotides read TGTGCCAGCAGCCCCGGGGCGGGACAGGGGAATTACAATGAGCAGTTCTTC. This encodes CASSPGAGQGNYNEQFF. Complete variable domain (other parts from reference TRBV28 and TRBJ2-1): DVKVTQSSRYLVKRTGEKVFLECVQDMDHENMFWYRQDPGLGLRLIYFSYDVKMKEKGDIPEGYSVSREKKERFSLILESASTNQTSMYLCASSPGAGQGNYNEQFFGPGTRLTVL.

The chain is built from TRBV7-3 and TRBJ2-2, with unresolved D. Per the germline V gene, CDR1 is SGHTA and CDR2 is FQGTGA. Trimming left V 5 bases short and J 7 bases short, with 11 bases between. The CDR3 length is 13 residues. Here the CDR3 DNA reads TGTGCCAGCAGCACTTTTGAGCACGGGGAGCTGTTTTTT. This codes for CASSTFEHGELFF.

This clonotype has ten or more counts. The CDR3 here is CASSTLASTDTQYF. In nucleotides, the CDR3 is TGTGCCAGCAGTACTCTAGCTAGCACAGATACGCAGTATTTT. The chain uses TRBV2 and TRBJ2-3; D is perhaps TRBD2 (5 bases). Germline V gives CDR1 SNHLY, CDR2 FYNNEI. The V gene lost 5 bases and the J gene lost 0 bases, with 9 bases spanning the gap. This CDR3 spans 14 amino acids.